Listed below are T cell receptor beta chains from one sample, sequenced in a study of shared clonotypes between healthy human individuals. Clones were read by immunoSEQ multiplex PCR, and TCRdb kept only the in-frame ones, dropping some. This table has around 560,000 clones, 95% appearing once. The specimen sequenced was naive CD8+ T cells sorted from blood. All receptors come from a woman aged 25 to 39 in good health. CDR3s include the opening cysteine and the closing phenylalanine or tryptophan. The D gene is left open where the match is weak. The size field is filled for only some rows; it gives once, few, many or a size class.

j_gene: TRBJ2-5; len: 12; v_gene: TRBV27; abundance: .; d_gene: TRBD2; CDR3nt: TGTGCCAGTACGGGAGGCGGCGAGACCCAGTACTTC; CDR3aa: CASTGGGETQYF
j_gene: TRBJ2-7; len: 14; v_gene: TRBV2; abundance: .; d_gene: .; CDR3nt: TGTGCCAGCAGTGAACTCAGGGATCGCTACGAGCAGTACTTC; CDR3aa: CASSELRDRYEQYF
j_gene: TRBJ2-7; len: 14; v_gene: TRBV27; abundance: .; d_gene: .; CDR3nt: TGTGCCAGCAGCCTCGTCCAGGGATCCTACGAGCAGTACTTC; CDR3aa: CASSLVQGSYEQYF
j_gene: TRBJ2-7; len: 14; v_gene: TRBV28; abundance: .; d_gene: .; CDR3nt: TGTGCCAGCAGTATCACCAGCGGTTCCTACGAGCAGTACTTC; CDR3aa: CASSITSGSYEQYF
j_gene: TRBJ2-2; len: 15; v_gene: TRBV7-8; abundance: .; d_gene: TRBD1; CDR3nt: TGTGCCAGCAGCTTGGACAGGATGAACACCGGGGAGCTGTTTTTT; CDR3aa: CASSLDRMNTGELFF
j_gene: TRBJ1-1; len: 15; v_gene: TRBV5-4; abundance: .; d_gene: .; CDR3nt: TGTGCCAGCAGCTTGTGGGGGGCAGGCTACACTGAAGCTTTCTTT; CDR3aa: CASSLWGAGYTEAFF
j_gene: TRBJ2-1; len: 12; v_gene: TRBV25-1; abundance: .; d_gene: .; CDR3nt: TGTGCCAGCAGTCCAGCCTACAATGAGCAGTTCTTC; CDR3aa: CASSPAYNEQFF
j_gene: TRBJ1-4; len: 15; v_gene: TRBV25-1; abundance: few; d_gene: .; CDR3nt: TGTGCCAGCAGTGCCCCGGGTGCAACTAATGAAAAACTGTTTTTT; CDR3aa: CASSAPGATNEKLFF
j_gene: TRBJ2-7; len: 14; v_gene: TRBV5-6; abundance: once; d_gene: .; CDR3nt: TGTGCCAGCAGCTTAGGGGATTTCGGGTACGAGCAGTACTTC; CDR3aa: CASSLGDFGYEQYF
j_gene: TRBJ2-1; len: 13; v_gene: TRBV28; abundance: .; d_gene: TRBD2; CDR3nt: TGTGCCAGCGCTGGACTAGCGGGAGTGGAGCAGTTCTTC; CDR3aa: CASAGLAGVEQFF
j_gene: TRBJ1-2; len: 12; v_gene: TRBV19; abundance: .; d_gene: .; CDR3nt: TGTGCCAGTAGTATTATGAACTATGGCTACACCTTC; CDR3aa: CASSIMNYGYTF
j_gene: TRBJ1-2; len: 13; v_gene: TRBV28; abundance: .; d_gene: .; CDR3nt: TGTGCCAGCAGTCTGGGGGGAAAATATGGCTACACCTTC; CDR3aa: CASSLGGKYGYTF
j_gene: TRBJ2-3; len: 14; v_gene: TRBV5-1; abundance: .; d_gene: .; CDR3nt: TGCGCCAGCAGCTGGGACGGTAGCACAGATACGCAGTATTTT; CDR3aa: CASSWDGSTDTQYF
j_gene: TRBJ1-5; len: 12; v_gene: TRBV27; abundance: once; d_gene: .; CDR3nt: TGTGCCAGCAGGACAGGTAATCAGCCCCAGCATTTT; CDR3aa: CASRTGNQPQHF
j_gene: TRBJ2-1; len: 10; v_gene: TRBV29-1; abundance: .; d_gene: .; CDR3nt: TGCAGCGTGGAGTACAATGAGCAGTTCTTC; CDR3aa: CSVEYNEQFF
j_gene: TRBJ2-5; len: 15; v_gene: TRBV6-5; abundance: .; d_gene: .; CDR3nt: TGTGCCAGCAGCCCAGAACTACCCACCCAAGAGACCCAGTACTTC; CDR3aa: CASSPELPTQETQYF
j_gene: TRBJ2-1; len: 14; v_gene: TRBV10-2; abundance: .; d_gene: .; CDR3nt: TGCGCCAGCAGTACCGGGGTTGCCTACAATGAGCAGTTCTTC; CDR3aa: CASSTGVAYNEQFF
j_gene: TRBJ2-7; len: 13; v_gene: TRBV13; abundance: .; d_gene: .; CDR3nt: TGTGCCAGCAGCCCGGTAAGCTCCTACGAGCAGTACTTC; CDR3aa: CASSPVSSYEQYF
j_gene: TRBJ2-7; len: 15; v_gene: TRBV28; abundance: .; d_gene: .; CDR3nt: TGTGCCAGCACCCATGGTCCCCTATTAGACCACGAGCAGTACTTC; CDR3aa: CASTHGPLLDHEQYF
j_gene: TRBJ1-2; len: 14; v_gene: TRBV11-2; abundance: .; d_gene: .; CDR3nt: TGTGCCAGCAACCTCCTCGGAGCTAACTATGGCTACACCTTC; CDR3aa: CASNLLGANYGYTF
j_gene: TRBJ2-7; len: 13; v_gene: TRBV9; abundance: .; d_gene: .; CDR3nt: TGTGCCAGCAGCGTAGATGAGGGTCACGAGCAGTACTTC; CDR3aa: CASSVDEGHEQYF
j_gene: TRBJ1-4; len: 17; v_gene: TRBV27; abundance: .; d_gene: TRBD1; CDR3nt: TGTGCCAGCAGTTTGACAGGGTATTTTCCCGTCGGGGAAAAACTGTTTTTT; CDR3aa: CASSLTGYFPVGEKLFF
j_gene: TRBJ2-1; len: 17; v_gene: TRBV15; abundance: .; d_gene: TRBD2; CDR3nt: TGTGCCACCAGCAGAGATCTGGTAGCGGGAGGAGGCAATGAGCAGTTCTTC; CDR3aa: CATSRDLVAGGGNEQFF
j_gene: TRBJ2-2; len: 15; v_gene: TRBV6-5; abundance: .; d_gene: .; CDR3nt: TGTGCCAGCAGTTACCTAGGACAAATCACCGGGGAGCTGTTTTTT; CDR3aa: CASSYLGQITGELFF